One and the same sample provided the 13 T cell receptor beta chains below, sequenced in a study of circulating and synovial CD4+ cells in juvenile arthritis. Generated by immunoSEQ multiplex PCR, the TCRdb table keeps only in-frame clones and is missing some. The sample gives fewer than 35,000 clones, nearly 95% of which show up once; more than 0.15% is in the top ten. Sequences were obtained from CD4+ T cells from blood. All receptors come from a human donor with juvenile idiopathic arthritis.

This chain links TRBV6-5 with TRBJ1-1; perhaps TRBD1 as D (6 bases). The CDR3 spans 15 residues. V was clipped by 3 bases and J by 7 bases, with 18 bases between them. Germline V gives CDR1 MNHEY, CDR2 SVGAGI. CDR3 sequence: CASSYVSGTRGEAFF. DNA of the CDR3: TGTGCCAGCAGTTATGTGTCCGGGACAAGAGGTGAAGCTTTCTTT.

This chain links TRBV6-4 with TRBJ2-7; D ambiguous. Trimming removed 8 bases from V and 7 bases from J, with 18 bases in between. Germline V CDR1 and CDR2: MRHNA, SNTAGT. The CDR3 is made up of 13 amino acids. The CDR3 region is CASCSTKVWEQYF. CDR3 bases: TGTGCCAGCTGCAGTACAAAAGTGTGGGAGCAGTACTTC.

This rearrangement joins TRBV19 to TRBJ1-3; the D gene is possibly TRBD1 (6 bases). The germline gives CDR1 LNHDA, CDR2 SQIVND (reference sequence). Trimming pared 9 bases from V and 2 bases from J, leaving 17 bases between. The CDR3 runs 15 residues. This CDR3 is CASVLGHATGNTIYF. The CDR3 region has the DNA TGTGCCAGCGTATTGGGACACGCGACTGGAAACACCATATATTTT.

This chain uses TRBV28 with TRBJ1-5, with 8 bases that match TRBD1. There are 18 residues in the CDR3. CDR1 is MDHEN, CDR2 SYDVKM, per germline. V dropped 7 bases and J dropped 1; count of bases not matched to a gene: 15. Written as DNA, the CDR3 is TGTGCCAGCAATGAGGCGGACAGGGCGGTATGGAGCAATCAGCCCCAGCATTTT. This encodes CASNEADRAVWSNQPQHF.

The CDR3 DNA follows: TGTGCCAGCCATCTGACAGGGCAGAACACTGAAGCTTTCTTT. This encodes CASHLTGQNTEAFF. J is TRBJ1-1 and V is TRBV19; 7 nucleotides line up with TRBD1. V shed 9 bases, J shed 1 base, and the junction held 8 bases outside the gene matches. The CDR3 is made up of 14 amino acids. The germline V gene has CDR1 LNHDA and CDR2 SQIVND (reference sequence).

This rearrangement joins TRBV11-3 to TRBJ2-3, with D unresolved. Trimming took 0 bases from V and 14 from J, leaving 9 bases between them. The CDR3 has 11 residues. Germline assignment: CDR1 SGHNT and CDR2 YENEEA. CDR3 coding DNA: TGTGCCAGCAGCTTAGACCGGGTAGTGTATTTT. Encoded protein: CASSLDRVVYF.

The V call is TRBV9, the J call TRBJ2-2; TRBD1 might be the D (6 bases). The CDR3 covers 14 residues. Between the trimmed V and J ends, which lost 3 bases and 5 bases, there was a span of 11 bases. Germline CDR1 SGDLS, CDR2 YYNGEE. The CDR3 reads CASSAYRATGELFF. Written as DNA, the CDR3 is TGTGCCAGCAGCGCCTACAGGGCAACCGGGGAGCTGTTTTTT.

The chain employs TRBV7-6 and TRBJ2-7; D is possibly TRBD1 (5 bases). CDR1 and CDR2 (germline): SGHVS, FNYEAQ. CDR3 size: 14 residues. Trimming removed 1 base at V and 6 bases at J, with 13 bases between. In DNA, the CDR3 is TGTGCCAGCAGCTTAGAGCTACAGGCGGCCGAGCAGTACTTC. This gives the protein CASSLELQAAEQYF.

This clone was counted once. V and J are TRBV28 and TRBJ2-7, with a tentative D call TRBD1 (6 bases). The germline V gene encodes CDR1 MDHEN and CDR2 SYDVKM. The length of the CDR3 is 13 residues. V was pared by 8 bases and J by 4 bases, with 15 bases between. In DNA form, the CDR3 reads TGTGCCAGCGAAAGGGGGTCGCGGTACGAGCAGTACTTC. Protein: CASERGSRYEQYF.

The chain links TRBV5-8 to TRBJ2-3; TRBD2 might be the D (6 bases). This CDR3 comprises 17 residues. Germline CDR1 SGHTS, CDR2 YDEGEE. The V end lost 3 bases, the J end lost 2 bases, and 19 bases lay between the germline ends. As DNA, the CDR3 is TGTGCCAGCAGCTCGGAGGGCAGAGCTTCCATCACAGATACGCAGTATTTT. It encodes CASSSEGRASITDTQYF.

The chain employs TRBV7-2 and TRBJ1-5, with D perhaps matching TRBD1 (5 bases). Trimming stripped 0 bases from V and 4 bases from J, with 13 bases between. CDR1 is SGHTA, CDR2 FQGNSA, per germline. The CDR3 spans 16 residues. CDR3 protein: CASSLAEGMGNQPQHF. The CDR3 DNA follows: TGTGCCAGCAGCTTAGCGGAGGGGATGGGTAATCAGCCCCAGCATTTT.

The chain is built from TRBV6-1 and TRBJ1-2, with D maybe TRBD1 (5 bases). V was trimmed by 2 bases and J by 5 bases, leaving 9 bases between them. Per the germline V gene, CDR1 is MNHNS and CDR2 is SASEGT. This CDR3 contains 13 residues. The CDR3 DNA reads TGTGCCAGCAGTGAATGGGGCGGTTATGGCTACACCTTC. The encoded protein is CASSEWGGYGYTF.

This rearrangement joins TRBV7-2 to TRBJ1-3, with a tentative D call TRBD1 (6 bases). The CDR3 extends over 17 amino acids. V lost 5 bases to trimming and J lost 0 bases, with 17 bases between them. Germline CDR1 is SGHTA and CDR2 is FQGNSA. DNA for the CDR3: TGTGCCAGCAGCACAATTGGGGGGGGCTTCTCTGGAAACACCATATATTTT. Translated, it gives CASSTIGGGFSGNTIYF.